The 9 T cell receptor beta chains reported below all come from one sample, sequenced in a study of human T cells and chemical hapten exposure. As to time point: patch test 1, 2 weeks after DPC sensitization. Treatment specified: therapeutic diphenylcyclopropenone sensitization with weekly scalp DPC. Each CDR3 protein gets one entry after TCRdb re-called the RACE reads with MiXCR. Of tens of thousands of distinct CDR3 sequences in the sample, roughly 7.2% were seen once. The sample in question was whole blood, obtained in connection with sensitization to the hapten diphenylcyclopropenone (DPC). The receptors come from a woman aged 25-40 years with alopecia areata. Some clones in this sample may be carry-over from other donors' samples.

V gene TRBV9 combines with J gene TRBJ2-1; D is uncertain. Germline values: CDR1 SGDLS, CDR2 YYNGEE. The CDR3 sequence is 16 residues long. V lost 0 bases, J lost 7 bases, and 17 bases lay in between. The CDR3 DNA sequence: TGTGCCAGCAGCGTAGACATCAGGCTAGGGCATAATGAGCAGTTCTTC. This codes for CASSVDIRLGHNEQFF.

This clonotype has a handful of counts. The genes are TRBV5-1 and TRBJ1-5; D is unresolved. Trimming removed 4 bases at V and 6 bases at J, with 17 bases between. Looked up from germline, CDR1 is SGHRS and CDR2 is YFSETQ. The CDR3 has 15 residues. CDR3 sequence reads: CASSLGAGSGQPQHF. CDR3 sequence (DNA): TGCGCCAGCAGCCTTGGTGCCGGGAGTGGTCAGCCCCAGCATTTT. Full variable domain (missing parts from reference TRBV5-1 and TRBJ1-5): KAGVTQTPRYLIKTRGQQVTLSCSPISGHRSVSWYQQTPGQGLQFLFEYFSETQRNKGNFPGRFSGRQFSNSRSEMNVSTLELGDSALYLCASSLGAGSGQPQHFGDGTRLSIL.

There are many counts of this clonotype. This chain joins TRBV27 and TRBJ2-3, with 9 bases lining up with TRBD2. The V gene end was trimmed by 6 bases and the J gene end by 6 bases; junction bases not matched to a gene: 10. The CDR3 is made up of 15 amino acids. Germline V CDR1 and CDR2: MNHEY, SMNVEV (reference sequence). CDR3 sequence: CASRPGLAKLDTQYF. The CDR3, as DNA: TGTGCCAGCAGACCGGGACTAGCCAAATTGGATACGCAGTATTTT.

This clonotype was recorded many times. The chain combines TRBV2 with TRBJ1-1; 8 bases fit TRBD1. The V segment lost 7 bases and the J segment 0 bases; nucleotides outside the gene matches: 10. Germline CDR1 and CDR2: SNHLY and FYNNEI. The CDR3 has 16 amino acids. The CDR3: CASNWDRTGLNTEAFF. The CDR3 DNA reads TGTGCCAGCAATTGGGACAGGACAGGCTTGAACACTGAAGCTTTCTTT. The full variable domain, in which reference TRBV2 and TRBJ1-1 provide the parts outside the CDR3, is EPEVTQTPSHQVTQMGQEVILRCVPISNHLYFYWYRQILGQKVEFLVSFYNNEISEKSEIFDDQFSVERPDGSNFTLKIRSTKLEDSAMYFCASNWDRTGLNTEAFFGQGTRLTVV.

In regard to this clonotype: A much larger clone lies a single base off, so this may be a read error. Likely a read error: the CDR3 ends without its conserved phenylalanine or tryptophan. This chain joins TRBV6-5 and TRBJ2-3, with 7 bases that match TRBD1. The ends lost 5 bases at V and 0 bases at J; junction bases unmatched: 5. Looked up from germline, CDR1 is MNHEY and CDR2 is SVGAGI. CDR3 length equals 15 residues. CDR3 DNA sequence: TGTGCCAGCAGTAGACAGGGATTTAGCACAGATACGCAGTATTTA. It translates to CASSRQGFSTDTQYL.

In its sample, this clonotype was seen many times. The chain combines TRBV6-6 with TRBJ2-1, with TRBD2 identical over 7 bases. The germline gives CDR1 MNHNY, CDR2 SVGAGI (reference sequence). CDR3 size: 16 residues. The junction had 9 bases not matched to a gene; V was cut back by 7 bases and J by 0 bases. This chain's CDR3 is CASNGALADSYNEQFF. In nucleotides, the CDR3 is TGTGCCAGCAACGGCGCCCTAGCGGACTCCTACAATGAGCAGTTCTTC.

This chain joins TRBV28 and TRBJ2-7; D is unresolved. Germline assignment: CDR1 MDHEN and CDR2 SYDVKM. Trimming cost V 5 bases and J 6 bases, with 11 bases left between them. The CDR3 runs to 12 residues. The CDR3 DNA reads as TGTGCCAGCAGTCAAACCAGCAGCGAGCAGTACTTC. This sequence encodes CASSQTSSEQYF.

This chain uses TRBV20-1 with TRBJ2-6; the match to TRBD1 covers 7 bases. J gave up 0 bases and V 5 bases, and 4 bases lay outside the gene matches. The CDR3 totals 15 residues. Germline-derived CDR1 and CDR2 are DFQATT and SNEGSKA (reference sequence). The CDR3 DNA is TGCAGTGCTGGGGACAGTAACTCTGGGGCCAACGTCCTGACTTTC. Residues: CSAGDSNSGANVLTF.

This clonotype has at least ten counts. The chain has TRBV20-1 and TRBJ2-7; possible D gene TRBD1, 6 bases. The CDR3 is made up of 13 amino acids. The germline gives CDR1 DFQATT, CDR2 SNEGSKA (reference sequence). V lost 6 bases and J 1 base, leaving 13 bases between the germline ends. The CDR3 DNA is TGCAGTGCGGAACGGGACACGTCCTACGAGCAGTACTTC. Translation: CSAERDTSYEQYF.